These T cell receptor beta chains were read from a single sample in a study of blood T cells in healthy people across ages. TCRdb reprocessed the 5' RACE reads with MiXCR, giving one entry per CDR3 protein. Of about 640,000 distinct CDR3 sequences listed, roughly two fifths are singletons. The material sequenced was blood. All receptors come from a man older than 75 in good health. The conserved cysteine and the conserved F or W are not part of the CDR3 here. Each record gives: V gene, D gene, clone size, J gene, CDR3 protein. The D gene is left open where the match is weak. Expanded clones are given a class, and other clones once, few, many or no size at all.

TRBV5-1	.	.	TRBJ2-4	ASSVNQKNIQY
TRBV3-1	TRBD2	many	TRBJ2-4	ASSAYPSSGVLAKNIQY
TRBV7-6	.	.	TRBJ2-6	ASSPRASNSGANVLT
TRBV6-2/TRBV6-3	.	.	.	ASSWNPVGVYEQY
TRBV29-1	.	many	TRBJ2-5	SVVLHQAWY
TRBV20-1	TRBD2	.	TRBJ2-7	SPISPGLLNVHEQY
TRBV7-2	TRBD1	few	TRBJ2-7	ASSSSTGTGTYEQY
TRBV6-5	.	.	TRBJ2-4	ASSYSGAKGKNIQY
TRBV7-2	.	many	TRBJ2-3	ASSPDGGTDTQY
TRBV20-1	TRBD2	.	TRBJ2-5	SARAGLAGPYQETQY
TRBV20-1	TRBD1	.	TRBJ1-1	SSPRQGAYAEAF
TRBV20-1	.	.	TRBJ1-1	SAREAGTEAF
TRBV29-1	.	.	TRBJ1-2	STEANYGYT
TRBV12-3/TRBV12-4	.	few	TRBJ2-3	ASSMTSGVDTQY
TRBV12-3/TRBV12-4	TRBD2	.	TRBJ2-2	ASKGRGGITGELF
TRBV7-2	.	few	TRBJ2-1	ASSSQLRTEYNEQF
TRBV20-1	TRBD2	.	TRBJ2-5	SARDSSGLAEKETQY
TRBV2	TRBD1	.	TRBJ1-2	ASSYRTQGALGGYT
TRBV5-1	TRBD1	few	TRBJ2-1	ASSWRQGNYEQF
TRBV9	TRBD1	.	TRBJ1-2	ASSGQGSLVIGYT
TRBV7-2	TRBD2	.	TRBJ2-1	AGSLAPAGGGREQF
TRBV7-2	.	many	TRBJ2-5	ASSAGSPPETQY
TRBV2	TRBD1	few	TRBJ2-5	ASSERPGQGKY
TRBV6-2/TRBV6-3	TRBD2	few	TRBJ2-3	ASSFLGRDTDTQY
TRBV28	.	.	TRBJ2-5	ASSLLMSEAQY
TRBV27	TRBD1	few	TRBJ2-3	ASGLSSVRGLVDTQY
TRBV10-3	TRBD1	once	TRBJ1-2	AIPNDRGNYGYT
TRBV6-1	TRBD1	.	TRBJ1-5	ASTDTIWTGGGNQPQH
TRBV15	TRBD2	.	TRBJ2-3	ATSRDRAGAGDTQY
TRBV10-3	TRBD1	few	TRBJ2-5	ATGRDRDQETQY
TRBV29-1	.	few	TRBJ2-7	SVEDGMAGQY
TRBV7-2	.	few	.	ASSLGLGGGHEQY
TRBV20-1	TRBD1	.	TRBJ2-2	SALWTGRNTGELF
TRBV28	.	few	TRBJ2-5	ASNLSGATQETQY
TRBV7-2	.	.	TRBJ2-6	ASSSLAIASSGANVLT
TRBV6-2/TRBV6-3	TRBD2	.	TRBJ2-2	ASSGAGTSVIGELF
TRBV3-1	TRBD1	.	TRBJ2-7	ASSSWTGSYEQY
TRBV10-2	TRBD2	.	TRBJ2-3	ASSEAGGRADTQY
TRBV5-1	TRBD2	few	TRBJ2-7	ASSLGTSGRRAYEQY
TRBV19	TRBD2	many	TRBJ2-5	ASSIKGLAEPGY
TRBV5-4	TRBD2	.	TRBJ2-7	ASSPDPGGEQY
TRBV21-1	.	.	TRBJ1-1	ASSKLSEGEAF
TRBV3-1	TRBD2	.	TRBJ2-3	ASSPPPGASGRAGTDTQY
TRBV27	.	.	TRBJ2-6	ASSHDYSGANVLT
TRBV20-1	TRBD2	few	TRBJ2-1	SASGGRGGAYNEQF
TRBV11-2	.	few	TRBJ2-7	ASSTSGAGYEQY
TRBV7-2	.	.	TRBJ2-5	ASSTRQIQETQY
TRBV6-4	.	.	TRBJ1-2	ASRADAGVPGYT